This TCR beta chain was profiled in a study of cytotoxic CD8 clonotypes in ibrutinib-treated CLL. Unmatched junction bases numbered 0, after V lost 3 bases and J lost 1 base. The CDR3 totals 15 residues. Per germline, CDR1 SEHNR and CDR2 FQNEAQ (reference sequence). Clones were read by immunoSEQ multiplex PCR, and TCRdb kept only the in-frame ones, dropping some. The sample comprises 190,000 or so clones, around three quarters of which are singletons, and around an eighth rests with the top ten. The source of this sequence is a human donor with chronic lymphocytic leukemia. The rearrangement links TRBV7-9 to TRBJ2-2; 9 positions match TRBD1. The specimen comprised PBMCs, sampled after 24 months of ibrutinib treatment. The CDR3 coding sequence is TGTGCCAGCAGCTTGGGACAGGGGAACACCGGGGAGCTGTTTTTT. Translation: CASSLGQGNTGELFF.